The rows below give T cell receptor beta chains drawn from one sample of a study of cytomegalovirus exposure and HLA in healthy donors. Method: immunoSEQ multiplex PCR; TCRdb's copy keeps in-frame clones and lacks some. The repertoire consists of around 300,000 clones, with roughly 87% occurring once and the leading ten covering approximately 1%. Specimen: PBMCs. Receptors originate from a woman aged 25 to 39 in good health and CMV-seropositive. Both conserved end residues are part of each CDR3. The D gene is left open where the match is weak. Clone size is given for some rows only: seen once, a few or many times, or a class if the clone is expanded.

V gene	clone size	D gene	J gene	CDR3 DNA	CDR3 protein
TRBV30	once	-	TRBJ2-7	TGTGCCTGGAGTGCGGGGGGCGGTTCTTACTTC	CAWSAGGGSYF
TRBV19	-	-	TRBJ1-5	TGTGCCAGTAGTATATATCTGGCAGGTCATCAGCCCCAGCATTTT	CASSIYLAGHQPQHF
TRBV19	-	-	TRBJ2-1	TGTGCCAGTAGTCCACCTAGCTGGGAGCAGTTCTTC	CASSPPSWEQFF
TRBV2	-	-	TRBJ2-2	TGTGCCAGCAGTCCTCAGGGTTCCGGGGAGCTGTTTTTT	CASSPQGSGELFF
TRBV30	few	-	TRBJ1-5	TGTGCCTGGAGTTGGCAGGGAGGTCAGCCCCAGCATTTT	CAWSWQGGQPQHF
TRBV6-1	-	TRBD1	TRBJ2-7	TGTGCCAGTAGCCTGCCGGGACAGGGGTGGTACGAGCAGTACTTC	CASSLPGQGWYEQYF
TRBV7-9	few	TRBD1	TRBJ2-1	TGTGCCAGCAGAAGGGAGACAGGGGGAAACAATGAGCAGTTCTTC	CASRRETGGNNEQFF
TRBV19	-	-	TRBJ1-2	TGTGCCAGTACTCCGGGGATGAACTATGGCTACACCTTC	CASTPGMNYGYTF
TRBV7-2	few	TRBD1	TRBJ2-5	TGTGCCAGCAGCTCCGGGACAGCGGAGACCCAGTACTTC	CASSSGTAETQYF
TRBV27	-	-	TRBJ2-3	TGTGCCAGCAGTTTATGGGTCACAGATACGCAGTATTTT	CASSLWVTDTQYF
TRBV6-1	-	-	TRBJ2-7	TGTGCCAGCAAGAGCCGGGACATCTACTACGAGCAGTACTTC	CASKSRDIYYEQYF
TRBV7-9	-	TRBD1	TRBJ1-2	TGTGCCAGCAGCAGTACAGGGGGTTATGGCTACACCTTC	CASSSTGGYGYTF
TRBV6-1	-	-	TRBJ1-5	TGTGCCACCCATAAGGGGAGCAATCAGCCCCAGCATTTT	CATHKGSNQPQHF
TRBV2	-	-	TRBJ2-7	TGTGCCAGCAGTGAGCAACAGGGATTCGAGCAGTACTTC	CASSEQQGFEQYF
TRBV5-4	-	TRBD1	TRBJ1-2	TGTGCCAGCAGCGCCGGGACAGGGTTTATCTATGGCTACACCTTC	CASSAGTGFIYGYTF
TRBV25-1	once	-	TRBJ2-1	TGTGCCAGCAGTGAAGCCAGTAATGAGCAGTTCTTC	CASSEASNEQFF
TRBV23-1	-	-	TRBJ1-5	TGCGCCAGCAGTCACGCCTTCAGCAATCAGCCCCAGCATTTT	CASSHAFSNQPQHF
TRBV6-5	-	-	TRBJ1-1	TGTGCCAGCAGTGGACTTCGCACTGAAGCTTTCTTT	CASSGLRTEAFF
TRBV4-3	-	-	TRBJ1-2	TGCGCCAGCAGCCAAGATACACAGGTCGGCTATGGCTACACCTTC	CASSQDTQVGYGYTF
TRBV4-3	-	-	TRBJ1-1	TGCGCCAGCAGCCAAGATGGGACCATGAACACTGAAGCTTTCTTT	CASSQDGTMNTEAFF
TRBV11-2	-	-	TRBJ1-6	TGTGCCAGCAGGTTGCCGGGTTCCTATAATTCACCCCTCCACTTT	CASRLPGSYNSPLHF
TRBV30	-	-	TRBJ1-1	TGTGCCTGGAGTCTGTTTAAGAACCAAGCTTTCTTT	CAWSLFKNQAFF
TRBV9	once	TRBD2	TRBJ2-7	TGTGCCAGCAGCGTGTTAGCGGGGCCCTCCTACGAGCAGTACTTC	CASSVLAGPSYEQYF
TRBV6-6	-	-	TRBJ1-2	TGTGCCAGCAGTTACCAGGCAGGGGCTAACTATGGCTACACCTTC	CASSYQAGANYGYTF
TRBV5-4	-	-	TRBJ2-7	TGTGCCAGCAGCTCGGGGAGCTCCTACGAGCAGTACTTC	CASSSGSSYEQYF
TRBV2	once	-	TRBJ1-1	TGTGCCATCAGGGACGGGGCATTCATGTTGAACACTGAAGCTTTCTTT	CAIRDGAFMLNTEAFF
TRBV27	-	-	TRBJ1-5	TGTGCCAGCAGTTACTCCGGGAGGAATCAGCCCCAGCATTTT	CASSYSGRNQPQHF
TRBV29-1	-	TRBD2	TRBJ2-5	TGCAGTGGGACTAGCGGGGGGAAAGAGACCCAGTACTTC	CSGTSGGKETQYF
TRBV27	once	-	TRBJ2-1	TGTGCCAGCAGTTTGGGGGGACAGCACAGTGAGCAGTTCTTC	CASSLGGQHSEQFF
TRBV7-9	-	-	TRBJ2-1	TGTGCCAGCAGCTTGGGCTTCGGGGGCTCCTACAATGAGCAGTTCTTC	CASSLGFGGSYNEQFF
TRBV6-1	-	-	TRBJ1-5	TGTGCCAGCAGTCCAGACAGGCGTCAGCCCCAGCATTTT	CASSPDRRQPQHF
TRBV5-1	-	-	TRBJ1-6	TGCGCCAGCAGCCTTAGAGGACAGTCACACAATTCACCCCTCCACTTT	CASSLRGQSHNSPLHF
TRBV7-7	-	-	TRBJ1-2	TGTGCCAGCAGCCGACAGCGCTACCCTTTCTATGGCTACACCTTC	CASSRQRYPFYGYTF
TRBV19	-	-	TRBJ1-5	TGTGCCAGTAGTCACCCAGGGCAGCCCCAGCATTTT	CASSHPGQPQHF
TRBV7-3	-	-	TRBJ2-6	TGTGCCAGCAGCCCTGGGGCCAACGTCCTGACTTTC	CASSPGANVLTF
TRBV29-1	once	-	TRBJ2-1	TGCAGCGTTGAGTTTGGGCTCGATGAGCAGTTCTTC	CSVEFGLDEQFF
TRBV7-2	-	-	TRBJ2-6	TGTGCCAGCAGCCGCAACTCTGGGGCCAACGTCCTGACTTTC	CASSRNSGANVLTF
TRBV27	once	-	TRBJ2-2	TGTGCCAGCAGTAAGCTTCTGACAGCCCAAAACACCGGGGAGCTGTTTTTT	CASSKLLTAQNTGELFF
TRBV27	-	-	TRBJ1-3	TGTGCCAGCGGTCTCTCTGGAAACACCATATATTTT	CASGLSGNTIYF
TRBV7-9	-	-	TRBJ2-3	TGTGCCAGCAGCTTATATGGCGGGAGCACAGATACGCAGTATTTT	CASSLYGGSTDTQYF
TRBV29-1	-	TRBD2	TRBJ2-7	TGCAGCGTTGACCTGGGGGGGTACGAGCAGTACTTC	CSVDLGGYEQYF
TRBV11-2	-	TRBD1	TRBJ2-2	TGTGCCAGCAGCAAGACAGGGCTCACTAACACCGGGGAGCTGTTTTTT	CASSKTGLTNTGELFF
TRBV19	-	-	TRBJ1-1	TGTGCCAGTAGTATCTCCGGGGGCTACACTGAAGCTTTCTTT	CASSISGGYTEAFF
TRBV6-5	-	TRBD2	TRBJ2-3	TGTGCCAGCAGTATACTAGCGGGAGCTGGAGATACGCAGTATTTT	CASSILAGAGDTQYF
TRBV6-1	-	TRBD1	TRBJ2-7	TGTGCCTGCGCATCGGGACAGGGGAACTACTACGAGCAGTACTTC	CACASGQGNYYEQYF
TRBV15	-	-	TRBJ1-6	TGTGCCACCAGCAGGGCCGCTGGGAGGGGTAATTCACCCCTCCACTTT	CATSRAAGRGNSPLHF
TRBV2	-	-	TRBJ2-1	TGTGCCAGCAGTGAATTGGGCGGGCCAAAGAATGAGCAGTTCTTC	CASSELGGPKNEQFF
TRBV6-1	few	-	TRBJ1-6	TGTGCCAGCAGTGGTTCTACGGACAGAAATTCACCCCTCCACTTT	CASSGSTDRNSPLHF
TRBV6-6	-	TRBD1	TRBJ2-3	TGTGCCAGTACGGACAGGGTCACAGATACGCAGTATTTT	CASTDRVTDTQYF
TRBV6-1	-	TRBD1	TRBJ1-2	TGTGCCAGCAGAATCACAGGGGGCGAGGGCTACACCTTC	CASRITGGEGYTF
TRBV7-8	-	-	TRBJ2-7	TGTGCCAGCAGCTCAGGACCTTACTACGAGCAGTACTTC	CASSSGPYYEQYF
TRBV18	-	TRBD2	TRBJ2-5	TGTGCCAGCTCGGATCGGGGGACTAGCGGCCTACAAGAGACCCAGTACTTC	CASSDRGTSGLQETQYF
TRBV27	once	TRBD1	TRBJ1-2	TGTGCCAGCAGTTTAAACAGGGGGGTACATGGCTACACCTTC	CASSLNRGVHGYTF
TRBV7-3	-	TRBD1	TRBJ2-3	TGTGCCAGCAGCTTAAACCCTCCCGGGACAGGGGACGGGTGGAATGCAGATACGCAGTATTTT	CASSLNPPGTGDGWNADTQYF
TRBV28	-	TRBD2	TRBJ2-5	TGTGCCAGCAGTTTGCGGGGGAGCGGGAGGAAAGAGACCCAGTACTTC	CASSLRGSGRKETQYF
TRBV7-9	-	-	TRBJ1-1	TGTGCCAGCAGCTTAGTGGGCGGGGGCACTGAAGCTTTCTTT	CASSLVGGGTEAFF
TRBV9	-	-	TRBJ2-1	TGTGCCAGCAGCGTAGTGGGGCGAACGTCATCCTACAATGAGCAGTTCTTC	CASSVVGRTSSYNEQFF
TRBV28	-	TRBD1	TRBJ2-5	TGTGCCAGCAGAAGACCGGGACAGGGGTCAAGGGGAGAGACCCAGTACTTC	CASRRPGQGSRGETQYF
TRBV4-1	-	-	TRBJ2-7	TGCGCCAGCAGCCAAGTTCTGGGGCTCACCTACGAGCAGTACTTC	CASSQVLGLTYEQYF